This T cell receptor (beta chain) was documented in a study of OX40 agonist ivuxolimab in advanced cancers. Looking at the study overall: Ivuxolimab was a fully human IgG2 agonistic monoclonal antibody targeting the costimulatory receptor OX40 (CD134). Prior anti-PD-1, anti-PD-L1 or anti-CTLA-4 therapy was permitted, and checkpoint inhibitors had been received by more than 35% of dose-escalation patients. The purpose of peripheral TCRbeta sequencing was to test whether ivuxolimab changed TCR sequence diversity and led to clonal T-cell expansion. In the dose-escalation cohort, 82.7% of patients were male, and the mean age was roughly 60 years, with a range of roughly 23 to 85. Intravenous ivuxolimab was administered to patients every 2 weeks at six dose levels: 0.01, 0.1, 0.3, 1.5, 3 and 10 mg/kg. The paper reports the monotherapy dose-escalation portion (N of about 50 patients) of the phase I ivuxolimab trial. Partial responses occurred in three dose-escalation patients: two with cutaneous melanoma and one with hepatocellular carcinoma. Of the roughly 52 dose-escalation patients, hepatocellular carcinoma was present in about 20, melanoma in roughly 15, renal cell carcinoma in 9 and head and neck cancer in 9. Overall study outcomes, separate from this receptor: At doses of 0.1 to 3.0 mg/kg, clonal expansion of both CD4+ and CD8+ blood T cells was observed from baseline to week 6. In the 0.1-3.0 mg/kg groups, partial responders had among the lowest normalized peripheral clonal expansion, particularly in CD8+ T cells. Low levels of normalized T-cell clonal expansion were also shown by some nonresponding patients. After ivuxolimab, CD8+ T cells had more expanded clones than CD4+ T cells on average. The antigen specificity of the peripheral T cells that underwent clonal expansion was not determined.

Patients with autoimmune disease history or receiving systemic immunosuppression were excluded from the trial. Peripheral blood for TCR sequencing was drawn from every dose cohort at baseline, at cycle 4 day 1 and at cycle 7 day 1. Samples were obtained from an open-label, multicenter, first-in-human phase I dose-escalation trial of ivuxolimab. Adults with locally advanced or metastatic melanoma, renal cell carcinoma, hepatocellular carcinoma or head and neck squamous cell carcinoma were enrolled in the trial. Before TCR sequencing, CD4+ T cells and CD8+ T cells were sorted from peripheral blood as separate populations. Concerning this clone: No antigen is known for it. No qualities accompany the bases; no much larger clone lies one base away.

Looking up the germline V gene yields CDR1 MGHRA and CDR2 YSYEKL. V is pared back by 0 bases and J by 2 bases, with 8 bases lying between the germline termini. The cysteine opens and the phenylalanine closes a CDR3 of 14 amino acids. Just the 42-base CDR3 DNA is kept, in frame starting at base 1. Genomic DNA was isolated from the sorted cells so that the TCRbeta CDR3 region could be sequenced. TCRbeta CDR3 regions were sequenced using the immunoSEQ Assay. TCRdb re-hosts the immuneACCESS table, in-frame sequences only. Its copies lack some clones; in the studies checked, an unresolved V gene accounts for under half of them, and the cause for the rest is not known. This sample lists 55,000 to 70,000 clones; around nine tenths were detected once. The ten largest clones represent 6% to 8% of the sample.

The TCR sequence derives from an adult with an advanced solid tumor such as melanoma, head and neck, liver or kidney cancer. The sequencing here drew on CD4+ or CD8+ T cells sorted from blood, taken in a trial of the OX40 agonist ivuxolimab. The rearrangement joined TRBV4-1 to TRBJ2-7, and possibly TRBD1, on 6 matching bases. The encoded CDR3 is CASSQDSGAYEQYF. The DNA reads as follows: TGCGCCAGCAGCCAAGATTCAGGGGCCTACGAGCAGTACTTC.